The entry that follows covers one TCR beta chain sequence. What it binds is not known. This entry belongs to a study of shared clonotypes between healthy human individuals. The naive CD8 subset, CD45RO-negative cells positively selected for CCR7, excluded terminally differentiated effector memory CD45RA+ cells. Findings and caveats of the study: Four donors shared 5% to 5.5% of their naive CD4 clonotypes. Generally, estimated richness proved larger in naive subsets than it did in memory subsets. The represented genetic and exposure-history diversity was limited by the small number of donors.

Germline V gene sequence: CDR1 SEHNR, CDR2 FQNEAQ (reference sequence). The CDR3 contains 16 residues. V lost 2 bases to trimming and J lost 6 bases; unmatched junction nucleotides: 6. The method was immunoSEQ multiplex PCR; TCRdb's version includes in-frame clones alone and lacks a portion of them. The data show fewer than 800,000 clones, with just over 90% seen just once and approximately 24% held by the top ten. The sample was naive CD8+ T cells sorted from blood. This rearrangement joins TRBV7-9 to TRBJ2-2; 10 nucleotides agree with TRBD2. This TCR derives from a young man in good health. In DNA, the CDR3 is TGTGCCAGCAGCTTACTAGCGGGAGATCTCGCCGGGGAGCTGTTTTTT. The encoded protein is CASSLLAGDLAGELFF.